Listed here are 32 T cell receptor beta chains from one sample, sequenced in a study of CD8 T cells in ankylosing spondylitis. From the 5' RACE reads, TCRdb called clonotypes with MiXCR, one entry per CDR3 protein. Among around 120,000 distinct CDR3 sequences listed, approximately 13% were seen once. The sample comprised blood, either unsorted or a sorted T cell fraction (not recorded which). Receptors were obtained from a female donor with ankylosing spondylitis or in good health (not recorded which).

This chain links TRBV20-1 with TRBJ2-7; D unclear. The ends were cut back, 0 bases at V and 1 base at J, with 13 bases in the middle. Germline V CDR1 and CDR2: DFQATT, SNEGSKA (reference sequence). There are 15 residues in the CDR3. Here the CDR3 reads CSARDLAAGSYEQYF. In DNA form, the CDR3 reads TGCAGTGCTAGAGATTTGGCAGCCGGATCCTACGAGCAGTACTTC.

This chain joins TRBV7-9 and TRBJ2-7; D is perhaps TRBD1 (6 bases). Trimming shortened V by 0 bases and J by 4 bases, and 13 bases separated the two germline ends. In germline, CDR1 is SEHNR, CDR2 FQNEAQ (reference sequence). The CDR3 extends over 15 amino acids. The CDR3 DNA sequence: TGTGCCAGCAGCTTAGCTCAGGGGAGTATGTACGAGCAGTACTTC. Residues: CASSLAQGSMYEQYF.

The V call is TRBV20-1, the J call TRBJ2-7, with no clear D. In germline, CDR1 is DFQATT, CDR2 SNEGSKA (reference sequence). The CDR3 length is 13 residues. The germline V and J ends were trimmed by 1 base and 2 bases, with 9 bases remaining between them. The CDR3 here is CSARVTGTYEQYF. DNA of the CDR3: TGCAGTGCTAGAGTGACTGGTACCTACGAGCAGTACTTC.

This clonotype was seen many times. One end of the junction is discordant with germline, which a read error may explain. The rearrangement links TRBV7-7 to TRBJ1-1; D gene ambiguous. Germline V gene data show CDR1 as SSHAT and CDR2 as FNYEAQ (reference sequence). CDR3 size: 13 residues. Here the CDR3 reads CASSFAKNTEAFF. The CDR3 DNA reads as TGTGCTAGCAGCTTCGCAAAGAACACTGAAGCTTTCTTT.

The chain employs TRBV7-9 and TRBJ1-5; TRBD1 might be the D (5 bases). The CDR3 is 14 amino acids. Germline V CDR1 and CDR2: SEHNR, FQNEAQ (reference sequence). V was pared by 1 base and J by 3 bases, with 7 bases between. DNA for the CDR3: TGTGCCAGCAGCTTAGAGGGGCCCAATCAGCCCCAGCATTTT. This translates into CASSLEGPNQPQHF. Complete variable domain (other parts from reference TRBV7-9 and TRBJ1-5): DTGVSQNPRHKITKRGQNVTFRCDPISEHNRLYWYRQTLGQGPEFLTYFQNEAQLEKSRLLSDRFSAERPKGSFSTLEIQRTEQGDSAMYLCASSLEGPNQPQHFGDGTRLSIL.

V is TRBV5-1 and J is TRBJ2-3; 10 bases are a match to TRBD1. This CDR3 contains 16 residues. Trimming at V came to 3 bases and at J to 1 base, leaving 5 bases not matched to a gene. CDR1 SGHRS and CDR2 YFSETQ come from the germline V gene. CDR3 DNA sequence: TGCGCCAGCAGCTCGGATGGACAGGGGGGCACAGATACGCAGTATTTT. Residues: CASSSDGQGGTDTQYF.

This chain uses TRBV12-3 or TRBV12-4 with TRBJ2-5; D not resolved. Trimming removed 6 bases from V and 1 base from J, with 6 bases in between. The CDR3 runs to 12 residues. The CDR3 is CASSRTQETQYF. DNA of the CDR3: TGTGCCAGCAGCAGGACCCAAGAGACCCAGTACTTC.

This clonotype showed up just a few times. This chain links TRBV12-3 or TRBV12-4 with TRBJ2-6; D gene ambiguous. The CDR3 is made up of 17 amino acids. V lost 6 bases, J lost 0 bases, and 15 bases lay in between. CDR3: CASRGLGLGSGANVLTF. In DNA form, the CDR3 reads TGTGCCAGCAGGGGATTAGGGCTCGGCTCTGGGGCCAACGTCCTGACTTTC.

The chain is built from TRBV15 and TRBJ2-7; either TRBD1 or TRBD2 may supply D (5 bases each). The CDR3 length is 15 residues. Trimming stripped 0 bases from V and 5 bases from J, with 14 bases between. From germline, CDR1 is LNHNV and CDR2 YYDKDF (reference sequence). The CDR3 DNA reads TGTGCCACCAGCAGAGAGGGGACCCCGGACCACGAGCAGTACTTC. It codes for CATSREGTPDHEQYF. The full variable domain, with the rest looked up from reference TRBV15 and TRBJ2-7, is DAMVIQNPRYQVTQFGKPVTLSCSQTLNHNVMYWYQQKSSQAPKLLFHYYDKDFNNEADTPDNFQSRRPNTSFCFLDIRSPGLGDTAMYLCATSREGTPDHEQYFGPGTRLTVT.

At least ten counts were recorded for this clonotype. This chain's CDR3 is CASSLAGQLETQYF. In DNA, the CDR3 is TGCGCCAGCAGCTTGGCCGGTCAGCTGGAGACCCAGTACTTC. This chain connects TRBV5-1 to TRBJ2-5; D is ambiguous. Trimming left V 0 bases short and J 5 bases short, with 11 bases between. This CDR3 has 14 residues. The V gene's germline CDR1 is SGHRS and CDR2 YFSETQ. The full variable domain, completed using reference TRBV5-1 and TRBJ2-5, is KAGVTQTPRYLIKTRGQQVTLSCSPISGHRSVSWYQQTPGQGLQFLFEYFSETQRNKGNFPGRFSGRQFSNSRSEMNVSTLELGDSALYLCASSLAGQLETQYFGPGTRLLVL.

This clonotype was recorded a few times. The genes are TRBV7-9 and TRBJ2-3, with D possibly TRBD2 on 5 matching bases. The CDR3 is 14 amino acids. V was pared by 5 bases and J by 2 bases, with 11 bases between. Germline V gene lookup returns CDR1 SEHNR and CDR2 FQNEAQ (reference sequence). The CDR3 reads CASSTNGITDTQYF. The CDR3 DNA sequence: TGTGCCAGCAGCACAAACGGGATCACAGATACGCAGTATTTT.

The V call is TRBV7-3, the J call TRBJ2-1; 9 bases match TRBD2. After removal of 1 base from V and 7 bases from J, the junction contained 8 bases not matched to a gene. Per the germline V gene, CDR1 is SGHTA and CDR2 is FQGTGA. The CDR3 is 16 residues long. The CDR3 loop is CASSLNAGGLLNEQFF. In DNA, the CDR3 is TGTGCCAGCAGCTTAAATGCGGGAGGGCTCCTTAATGAGCAGTTCTTC.

The sample holds many counts of this clonotype. The chain couples TRBV7-8 to TRBJ2-3, with D perhaps TRBD2 (6 bases). Trimming left V 10 bases short and J 2 bases short, with 16 bases between. Looked up from germline, CDR1 is SGHVS and CDR2 is FQNEAQ. This CDR3 is 14 amino acids long. This chain's CDR3 is CATGGAGLTDTQYF. CDR3 nucleotides: TGTGCCACAGGAGGGGCAGGGCTCACAGATACGCAGTATTTT.

This clonotype was recorded at least ten times. The chain combines TRBV2 with TRBJ2-2; TRBD1 is a possible D gene (5 bases). The ends were cut back, 6 bases at V and 5 bases at J, with 13 bases in the middle. The CDR3 length is 14 residues. In germline, CDR1 is SNHLY, CDR2 FYNNEI. The CDR3 region has the DNA TGTGCCAGCAGGGCAGGCCAGGGAACCGGGGAGCTGTTTTTT. Protein: CASRAGQGTGELFF.

As to this clonotype: A read error may explain this, as a much larger clone is one base away. The chain recombines TRBV12-3 or TRBV12-4 with TRBJ1-5, with D unresolved. Trimming left V 5 bases short and J 3 bases short, with 11 bases between. The CDR3 is 14 amino acids. CDR3 coding DNA: TGTGCCAGCAGTCCAGGCAGATTCAATCAGCCCCAGCATTTT. Translating gives CASSPGRFNQPQHF.

Many counts were recorded for this clonotype. The chain couples TRBV29-1 to TRBJ2-5; D is possibly TRBD2 (5 bases). V was cut by 7 bases and J by 2 bases, with 11 bases left in between. Germline CDR1 SQVTM, CDR2 ANQGSEA. The CDR3 is 12 residues long. The DNA for the CDR3 is TGCAGCGGCATGAGCGGTCAAGAGACCCAGTACTTC. This codes for CSGMSGQETQYF.

The sample holds many counts of this clonotype. This rearrangement joins TRBV29-1 to TRBJ2-6, with D hard to call. CDR3 length: 14 residues. The ends were cut back, 6 bases at V and 0 bases at J, with 9 bases in the middle. Germline V CDR1 and CDR2: SQVTM, ANQGSEA. The CDR3 here is CSVGSYSGANVLTF. The DNA of the CDR3 is TGCAGCGTCGGGTCCTACTCTGGGGCCAACGTCCTGACTTTC. The full variable domain, in which reference TRBV29-1 and TRBJ2-6 provide the parts outside the CDR3, is SAVISQKPSRDICQRGTSLTIQCQVDSQVTMMFWYRQQPGQSLTLIATANQGSEATYESGFVIDKFPISRPNLTFSTLTVSNMSPEDSSIYLCSVGSYSGANVLTFGAGSRLTVL.

CDR3 DNA sequence: TGCAGTGTCCGGACAGGGTCCCACGAGCAGTACTTC. Encoded protein: CSVRTGSHEQYF. This chain links TRBV20-1 with TRBJ2-7, with 8 bases matching TRBD1. The trim removed 7 bases at V and 5 bases at J, leaving 7 bases unmatched. CDR1 is DFQATT, CDR2 SNEGSKA, per germline (reference sequence). This CDR3 region has 12 residues.

The chain couples TRBV11-2 to TRBJ1-3; no clear D gene. There are 16 residues in the CDR3. CDR1 is SGHAT and CDR2 is FQNNGV in the germline V gene. The germline V and J ends were trimmed by 5 bases and 0 bases, with 14 bases remaining between them. For the CDR3, the DNA is TGTGCCAGCAGCAAGCCTTTAGAATCCTCTGGAAACACCATATATTTT. Translation gives CASSKPLESSGNTIYF.

This clonotype was observed at least ten times. The chain employs TRBV27 and TRBJ1-2, with a weak D call TRBD1 (5 bases). Germline-derived CDR1 and CDR2 are MNHEY and SMNVEV (reference sequence). The CDR3 has 13 amino acids. Trimming removed 6 bases at V and 4 bases at J, with 12 bases between. Written as DNA, the CDR3 is TGTGCCAGCAGCTCCGGGACGACCTATGGCTACACCTTC. It translates to CASSSGTTYGYTF.

The chain has TRBV20-1 and TRBJ2-5; D unresolved. Trimming removed 3 bases from V and 0 bases from J, with 8 bases in between. The CDR3 length is 13 residues. Germline V gene data show CDR1 as DFQATT and CDR2 as SNEGSKA (reference sequence). CDR3 bases: TGCAGTGCTAGCGGAACAGACCAAGAGACCCAGTACTTC. Its translation is CSASGTDQETQYF.

This clonotype has at least ten counts. J is TRBJ1-5 and V is TRBV20-1, with D possibly being TRBD1 (6 bases). V was pared by 5 bases and J by 4 bases, with 15 bases between. The CDR3 sequence is 14 residues long. In germline, CDR1 is DFQATT, CDR2 SNEGSKA (reference sequence). CDR3 nucleotides: TGCAGTGCTCACACAGGGCGATGGAATCAGCCCCAGCATTTT. Translated: CSAHTGRWNQPQHF.

Comment on this clonotype: A single base separates this from a much larger clone, so it may be a read error. The genes are TRBV20-1 and TRBJ2-4; TRBD2 agrees at 14 bases. The CDR3 spans 13 residues. CDR1 and CDR2 (germline): DFQATT, SNEGSKA (reference sequence). The CDR3 loop is CSAGLAGGNVQYF. In DNA, the CDR3 is TGCAGTGCTGGACTAGCGGGAGGAAACGTTCAGTACTTC.

The genes are TRBV6-6 and TRBJ2-3; 10 positions match TRBD2. Unmatched junction bases numbered 3, after V lost 6 bases and J lost 6 bases. CDR1 is MNHNY and CDR2 is SVGAGI in the germline V gene (reference sequence). The CDR3 is made up of 13 amino acids. CDR3 loop: CASRTSGWDTQYF. The CDR3 region has the DNA TGTGCCAGCAGGACTAGCGGGTGGGATACGCAGTATTTT.

The chain recombines TRBV30 with TRBJ1-1; possible D gene TRBD1, 6 bases. Germline V gene data show CDR1 as GTSNPN and CDR2 as SVGIG (reference sequence). The V end lost 0 bases, the J end lost 11 bases, and 16 bases lay between the germline ends. CDR3 length equals 13 residues. The DNA for the CDR3 is TGTGCCTGGAGTGTACAGGGTGTGTCTAGGGCTTTCTTT. Translating it yields CAWSVQGVSRAFF.

In regard to this clonotype: Just one base apart from a much larger clone, this may be a read error. This chain links TRBV20-1 with TRBJ1-2, with a tentative D call TRBD1 (5 bases). Germline CDR1 DFQATT, CDR2 SNEGSKA (reference sequence). The CDR3 totals 13 residues. The CDR3 coding sequence is TGCAGTGCTAGCCTAGGGGTGACCTATGGCTACCCCTTC. Residues: CSASLGVTYGYPF.

This clonotype has more than one count but fewer than ten. The chain is built from TRBV18 and TRBJ1-1; D is uncertain. V shed 1 base and J shed 1 base, with 13 bases lying between them. This CDR3 is 16 amino acids long. Per the germline V gene, CDR1 is KGHSH and CDR2 is LQKENI. CDR3 amino acids: CASSPRSRIGNTEAFF. CDR3 DNA sequence: TGTGCCAGCTCACCACGTTCCCGTATTGGGAACACTGAAGCTTTCTTT.

V is TRBV4-2 and J is TRBJ2-5, with 7 bases matching TRBD1. CDR1 and CDR2 from the germline V gene are LGHNA and YNFKEQ. This CDR3 contains 17 residues. V shed 4 bases, J shed 1 base, and the junction held 12 bases outside the gene matches. The CDR3 is CASSPGRRGQVQETQYF. DNA of the CDR3: TGTGCCAGCAGCCCAGGTCGAAGGGGGCAGGTCCAAGAGACCCAGTACTTC.

This clonotype has just a few counts. V gene TRBV5-1 combines with J gene TRBJ2-1, with 10 bases fitting TRBD2. This CDR3 has 20 residues. The trim removed 1 base at V and 9 bases at J, leaving 22 bases unmatched. Germline loops: CDR1 SGHRS, CDR2 YFSETQ. The DNA for the CDR3 is TGCGCCAGCAGCTTGACTAGGAATGGAGGACTAGCGGATACAATGACTGAGCAGTTCTTC. Translation: CASSLTRNGGLADTMTEQFF.

A few counts support this clonotype. V is TRBV5-1 and J is TRBJ2-5; 10 positions agree with TRBD1. J gave up 3 bases and V 4 bases, and 3 bases lay outside the gene matches. This CDR3 is 14 amino acids long. The germline gives CDR1 SGHRS, CDR2 YFSETQ. CDR3 loop: CASSRDRGKETQYF. In nucleotides, the CDR3 is TGCGCCAGCAGCCGGGACAGGGGTAAAGAGACCCAGTACTTC. The full variable domain, completed using reference TRBV5-1 and TRBJ2-5, is KAGVTQTPRYLIKTRGQQVTLSCSPISGHRSVSWYQQTPGQGLQFLFEYFSETQRNKGNFPGRFSGRQFSNSRSEMNVSTLELGDSALYLCASSRDRGKETQYFGPGTRLLVL.

On this clonotype: A much larger clone is a single base away; this may be a read error. This chain uses TRBV7-2 with TRBJ2-7; D tentatively reads TRBD1 or TRBD2 (5 bases each). The CDR3 has 14 amino acids. Germline V lookup: CDR1 SGHTA, CDR2 FQGNSA. V lost 3 bases and J 10 bases, leaving 19 bases between the germline ends. The CDR3 DNA sequence: TGTGCCAGCAGCTTCGAGGGGTTCCAACGGGACCAGTACTTC. It codes for CASSFEGFQRDQYF.

This clonotype was seen only a few times. This chain connects TRBV5-1 to TRBJ1-6, with D perhaps matching TRBD1 (6 bases). The CDR3 is 16 residues long. Germline lookup yields CDR1 SGHRS and CDR2 YFSETQ. Trimming removed 1 base at V and 5 bases at J, with 13 bases between. CDR3 nucleotide sequence: TGCGCCAGCAGCTTGATGGTAGGGGGTGATAATTCACCCCTCCACTTT. Protein: CASSLMVGGDNSPLHF.